A single sample is the source of the 18 T cell receptor beta chains below, sequenced in a study of blood T cell repertoires in COVID-19. The protocol was immunoSEQ multiplex PCR, while the TCRdb copy is restricted to in-frame clones and leaves out a portion. The sample shows 180,000 or so clones, about nine tenths of them seen only once. Sequences were obtained from peripheral blood. Receptors originate from a woman between 25 and 40 years old with acute or convalescent COVID-19.

The gene calls are TRBV5-4 and TRBJ2-7, with 7 positions matching TRBD1. Germline V CDR1 and CDR2: SGHNT, YYREEE (reference sequence). There are 15 residues in the CDR3. Germline trimming cut 2 bases from V and 3 bases from J; bases unmatched to any gene: 8. The CDR3 DNA reads TGTGCCAGCAGCTTAGCCGGGACAGAACACTACGAGCAGTACTTC. This gives the protein CASSLAGTEHYEQYF.

The chain joins TRBV19 to TRBJ1-1; D ambiguous. The CDR3 runs to 13 residues. Trimming cost V 4 bases and J 1 base, with 7 bases left between them. Germline CDR1 LNHDA, CDR2 SQIVND (reference sequence). CDR3 nucleotides: TGTGCCAGTAGTACCCAGCGGAACACTGAAGCTTTCTTT. Amino acid sequence: CASSTQRNTEAFF.

This clone has only one observation. The V gene is TRBV19, the J gene TRBJ2-7; D remains ambiguous. V was trimmed by 6 bases and J by 1 base, leaving 10 bases between them. CDR3 length: 13 residues. Germline CDR1 reads LNHDA; CDR2 reads SQIVND (reference sequence). DNA for the CDR3: TGTGCCAGTAGCCAGGCCGATTCCTACGAGCAGTACTTC. Translating it yields CASSQADSYEQYF.

This clone was counted only a few times. V and J are TRBV12-3 or TRBV12-4 and TRBJ2-7; D may be TRBD2 (6 bases). Trimming pared 7 bases from V and 6 bases from J, leaving 10 bases between. This CDR3 spans 11 amino acids. This CDR3 reads CASTTGGEQYF. The CDR3 DNA reads TGTGCCAGCACGACCGGGGGCGAGCAGTACTTC.

The chain has TRBV27 and TRBJ2-1; 11 nucleotides match TRBD2. Germline V gene sequence: CDR1 MNHEY, CDR2 SMNVEV (reference sequence). With 10 bases clipped from V and 5 bases from J, the junction kept 10 bases outside the gene matches. This CDR3 region has 15 residues. As DNA, the CDR3 is TGTGCCATCAAACCGCGACTAGCGGGAAACAATGAGCAGTTCTTC. It specifies CAIKPRLAGNNEQFF.

The chain recombines TRBV11-3 with TRBJ2-7; a possible D gene is TRBD1 (5 bases). The CDR3 runs to 14 residues. The V end was cut by 10 bases, the J end by 3 bases, with 19 bases between. Looked up from germline, CDR1 is SGHNT and CDR2 is YENEEA. The CDR3 region is CATSRGNLGYEQYF. The CDR3 DNA sequence: TGTGCCACCTCTAGGGGAAATCTTGGCTACGAGCAGTACTTC.

This clone was seen only once. This chain joins TRBV28 and TRBJ1-6; the D gene is possibly TRBD1 (6 bases). CDR3 size: 17 residues. Germline lookup yields CDR1 MDHEN and CDR2 SYDVKM. With 2 bases removed from V and 6 bases from J, the gap between germline ends came to 17 bases. CDR3 protein: CASSLIPLTGPNSPLHF. DNA for the CDR3: TGTGCCAGCAGTTTAATCCCCTTAACAGGGCCTAATTCACCCCTCCACTTT.

J is TRBJ1-5 and V is TRBV28; TRBD1 aligns across 7 bases. V trimming: 5 bases; J trimming: 2 bases; junction bases outside the gene matches: 9. The CDR3 contains 16 residues. Germline CDR1 and CDR2: MDHEN and SYDVKM. The DNA of the CDR3 is TGTGCCAGCAGTCCCGACAGGGTTCGGGGCAATCAGCCCCAGCATTTT. Its protein is CASSPDRVRGNQPQHF.

This rearrangement joins TRBV30 to TRBJ2-3, with a tentative D call TRBD2 (5 bases). This CDR3 is built from 14 residues. V gave up 7 bases and J gave up 4 bases, with 18 bases separating them. CDR1 and CDR2 (germline): GTSNPN, SVGIG (reference sequence). The CDR3 sequence is CASRVPVRADTQYF. Here the CDR3 DNA reads TGTGCCTCGCGGGTCCCCGTAAGGGCAGATACGCAGTATTTT. The complete variable domain, with remaining parts taken from reference TRBV30 and TRBJ2-3, reads SQTIHQWPATLVQPVGSPLSLECTVEGTSNPNLYWYRQAAGRGLQLLFYSVGIGQISSEVPQNLSASRPQDRQFILSSKKLLLSDSGFYLCASRVPVRADTQYFGPGTRLTVL.

The V gene is TRBV28, the J gene TRBJ2-7; TRBD1 aligns across 7 bases. The CDR3 is 19 residues long. CDR1 and CDR2 from the germline V gene are MDHEN and SYDVKM. V lost 6 bases, J lost 4 bases, and 24 bases stayed unmatched. The DNA of the CDR3 is TGTGCCAGCAGCCTACGCAATCTACGGACAGGAACTACCCCTTACGAGCAGTACTTC. Translated: CASSLRNLRTGTTPYEQYF.

This chain joins TRBV6-5 and TRBJ1-1, with D possibly TRBD1 on 6 matching bases. The germline V and J ends were trimmed by 6 bases and 0 bases, with 11 bases remaining between them. CDR1 is MNHEY and CDR2 is SVGAGI in the germline V gene. This CDR3 has 14 residues. This chain's CDR3 is CASRPTGMNTEAFF. The CDR3 DNA is TGTGCCAGCAGGCCTACAGGGATGAACACTGAAGCTTTCTTT.

The chain is built from TRBV7-4 and TRBJ2-1, with 8 bases lining up with TRBD1. CDR1 and CDR2 from the germline V gene are SGHVT and SQSDAQ. The CDR3 contains 17 residues. J was trimmed by 4 bases and V by 5 bases; bases with no gene match: 13. Here the CDR3 reads CASSLSLQGARYNEQFF. The DNA for the CDR3 is TGTGCCAGCAGCCTATCACTTCAGGGGGCGCGGTACAATGAGCAGTTCTTC.

Remarks on this clone: A junction end diverges from the germline sequence, so it may reflect a read error. The V call is TRBV9, the J call TRBJ1-1, with D uncertain. The CDR3 spans 8 residues. Germline lookup yields CDR1 SGDLS and CDR2 YYNGEE. The CDR3 DNA sequence: TGTGCCAGCAGCGCCCTTAACTTT. Amino acids: CASSALNF.

The chain recombines TRBV5-1 with TRBJ1-1; D is uncertain. This CDR3 contains 13 residues. In germline, CDR1 is SGHRS, CDR2 YFSETQ. Trimming removed 4 bases at V and 7 bases at J, with 14 bases between. CDR3 amino acids: CASSPPGGLEAFF. The CDR3 DNA reads as TGCGCCAGCAGCCCCCCGGGCGGACTTGAAGCTTTCTTT.

The chain carries TRBV18 and TRBJ2-3; D might be TRBD2 (6 bases). The CDR3 has 15 amino acids. The V end was cut by 0 bases, the J end by 6 bases, with 13 bases between. The germline V gene has CDR1 KGHSH and CDR2 LQKENI. DNA for the CDR3: TGTGCCAGCTCACCACCCGGGACTCTTTTTGATACGCAGTATTTT. As protein: CASSPPGTLFDTQYF.

CDR3 residues: CASSFQGGSEQYF. The CDR3 coding sequence is TGTGCCAGCAGCTTTCAGGGCGGCTCCGAGCAGTACTTC. The rearrangement links TRBV11-2 to TRBJ2-7; D may be TRBD1 (5 bases). Trimming left V 3 bases short and J 6 bases short, with 12 bases between. This CDR3 is built from 13 residues. Germline V gives CDR1 SGHAT, CDR2 FQNNGV.

In nucleotides, the CDR3 is TGTGCCATCAGTGGGACAGGAGAATATGGCTACACCTTC. This translates into CAISGTGEYGYTF. The chain couples TRBV10-3 to TRBJ1-2, with TRBD1 identical over 7 bases. Germline-derived CDR1 and CDR2 are ENHRY and SYGVKD. This CDR3 has 13 amino acids. V dropped 4 bases and J dropped 5; count of bases not matched to a gene: 4.

This clone was observed a few times. The V and J genes are TRBV7-2 and TRBJ1-2; 12 positions match TRBD1. Germline assignment: CDR1 SGHTA and CDR2 FQGNSA. CDR3 length equals 16 residues. The trim removed 5 bases at V and 8 bases at J, leaving 12 bases unmatched. In nucleotides, the CDR3 is TGTGCCAGCAGCCCAGCCCCGGGACAGGGGGCAGGAGGCTACACCTTC. Amino acids: CASSPAPGQGAGGYTF.